These T cell receptor beta chains were read from a single sample in a study of shared clonotypes between healthy human individuals. The protocol was immunoSEQ multiplex PCR, while the TCRdb copy is restricted to in-frame clones and leaves out a portion. The sample has approximately 1,500,000 clones; around 95% are singletons. Sequenced material: naive CD4+ T cells sorted from blood. The source is a man younger than 40 in good health. Each CDR3 is given without its conserved first and last residue.

cdr3_aa: ASSRDRGAYNEQF; j_call: TRBJ2-1; v_call: TRBV9
cdr3_aa: AWNRRQETQY; j_call: TRBJ2-5; v_call: TRBV30
cdr3_aa: ASRPDTTTYGYT; j_call: TRBJ1-2; v_call: TRBV5-1
cdr3_aa: ASSPLTSASTDTQY; j_call: TRBJ2-3; v_call: TRBV18
cdr3_aa: ASSLALLTGDFTYNEQF; j_call: TRBJ2-1; v_call: TRBV5-5
cdr3_aa: ASSLGGLAGGLETQY; j_call: TRBJ2-3; v_call: TRBV7-9
cdr3_aa: ASSPARTNTDTQY; j_call: TRBJ2-3; v_call: TRBV5-1
cdr3_aa: ASSPSGRGGYGYT; j_call: TRBJ1-2; v_call: TRBV4-3
cdr3_aa: ASSGPSGIGTDTQY; j_call: TRBJ2-3; v_call: TRBV10-1
cdr3_aa: ASSQDWTAHYEQY; j_call: TRBJ2-7; v_call: TRBV4-1
cdr3_aa: ASSLGAGGVDTQY; j_call: TRBJ2-3; v_call: TRBV7-2
cdr3_aa: ASSKLAQSYEQY; j_call: TRBJ2-7; v_call: TRBV9
cdr3_aa: ASRGPSGRRF; j_call: TRBJ2-1; v_call: TRBV19
cdr3_aa: ASRERLGGQPQH; j_call: TRBJ1-5; v_call: TRBV6-1
cdr3_aa: ASSFQGGTDTQY; j_call: TRBJ2-3; v_call: TRBV5-1
cdr3_aa: ASSTNRDGEQY; j_call: TRBJ2-7; v_call: TRBV6-6
cdr3_aa: ASSLSDYEAF; j_call: TRBJ1-1; v_call: TRBV28
cdr3_aa: ASSGRGSYNEQF; j_call: TRBJ2-1; v_call: TRBV5-4
cdr3_aa: ASSSQGASIYEQY; j_call: TRBJ2-7; v_call: TRBV11-3
cdr3_aa: AWRGTDLAWGYT; j_call: TRBJ1-2; v_call: TRBV30
cdr3_aa: ASSLSQGLRPQH; j_call: TRBJ1-5; v_call: TRBV28
cdr3_aa: ASRRGFSYEQY; j_call: TRBJ2-7; v_call: TRBV7-2
cdr3_aa: ASGTTDNYGYT; j_call: TRBJ1-2; v_call: TRBV30
cdr3_aa: ASSIGSSTDTQY; j_call: TRBJ2-3; v_call: TRBV9
cdr3_aa: ASSLYRGNNQPQH; j_call: TRBJ1-5; v_call: TRBV5-5
cdr3_aa: SVGGLAGGPGF; j_call: TRBJ2-1; v_call: TRBV29-1
cdr3_aa: ASSLRQGRTDTQY; j_call: TRBJ2-3; v_call: TRBV18
cdr3_aa: ASSLEGGRAYEQY; j_call: TRBJ2-7; v_call: TRBV5-1
cdr3_aa: ASSFLDRANYGYT; j_call: TRBJ1-2; v_call: TRBV7-2
cdr3_aa: ASSSGTSGPYNEQF; j_call: TRBJ2-1; v_call: TRBV5-1
cdr3_aa: ASSLRVHSHEQF; j_call: TRBJ2-1; v_call: TRBV27
cdr3_aa: ASSPLTGLAVNTGELF; j_call: TRBJ2-2; v_call: TRBV27
cdr3_aa: ASSPPLGLDEQF; j_call: TRBJ2-1; v_call: TRBV18
cdr3_aa: ASRGTSGRGNEQF; j_call: TRBJ2-1; v_call: TRBV2
cdr3_aa: ASNARSNQPQH; j_call: TRBJ1-5; v_call: TRBV19
cdr3_aa: ASSLRQGANYGYT; j_call: TRBJ1-2; v_call: TRBV28
cdr3_aa: ASSPNREANTEAF; j_call: TRBJ1-1; v_call: TRBV18
cdr3_aa: ASSLDPSGEQY; j_call: TRBJ2-7; v_call: TRBV7-2
cdr3_aa: ASSSRTNYGYT; j_call: TRBJ1-2; v_call: TRBV11-1
cdr3_aa: AWMSTSGANVLT; j_call: TRBJ2-6; v_call: TRBV30
cdr3_aa: ASSPPETSPGEQF; j_call: TRBJ2-1; v_call: TRBV19
cdr3_aa: ASSLLAGNTNEQF; j_call: TRBJ2-1; v_call: TRBV6-4
cdr3_aa: ASATDNSGNTIY; j_call: TRBJ1-3; v_call: TRBV5-4
cdr3_aa: SARPQGAAF; j_call: TRBJ1-1; v_call: TRBV20-1
cdr3_aa: ASSLGLLAGEINSYNEQF; j_call: TRBJ2-1; v_call: TRBV5-8
cdr3_aa: AISEGQGGYGNQPQH; j_call: TRBJ1-5; v_call: TRBV10-3
cdr3_aa: ASIPTGANEKLF; j_call: TRBJ1-4; v_call: TRBV2
cdr3_aa: ASQDRGINQETQY; j_call: TRBJ2-5; v_call: TRBV5-4
cdr3_aa: ASSLIGIGEAF; j_call: TRBJ1-1; v_call: TRBV27
cdr3_aa: ASKPALSTDTQY; j_call: TRBJ2-3; v_call: TRBV27
cdr3_aa: ASSPGTASSGANVLT; j_call: TRBJ2-6; v_call: TRBV5-1
cdr3_aa: ASSVEGLAGTSSYNEQF; j_call: TRBJ2-1; v_call: TRBV9
cdr3_aa: ASRLAGSYNEQF; j_call: TRBJ2-1; v_call: TRBV27
cdr3_aa: ASSSSRGGYT; j_call: TRBJ1-2; v_call: TRBV11-1